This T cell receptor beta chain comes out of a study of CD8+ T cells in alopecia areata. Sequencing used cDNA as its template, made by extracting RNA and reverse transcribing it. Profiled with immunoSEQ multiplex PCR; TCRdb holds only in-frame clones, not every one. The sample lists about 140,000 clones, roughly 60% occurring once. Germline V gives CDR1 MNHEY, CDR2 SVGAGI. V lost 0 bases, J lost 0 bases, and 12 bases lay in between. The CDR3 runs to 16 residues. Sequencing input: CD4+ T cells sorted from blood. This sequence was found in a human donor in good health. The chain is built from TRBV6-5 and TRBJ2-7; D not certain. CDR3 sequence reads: CASSYSVSGVSYEQYF. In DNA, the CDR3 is TGTGCCAGCAGTTACTCCGTTTCGGGTGTCTCCTACGAGCAGTACTTC.